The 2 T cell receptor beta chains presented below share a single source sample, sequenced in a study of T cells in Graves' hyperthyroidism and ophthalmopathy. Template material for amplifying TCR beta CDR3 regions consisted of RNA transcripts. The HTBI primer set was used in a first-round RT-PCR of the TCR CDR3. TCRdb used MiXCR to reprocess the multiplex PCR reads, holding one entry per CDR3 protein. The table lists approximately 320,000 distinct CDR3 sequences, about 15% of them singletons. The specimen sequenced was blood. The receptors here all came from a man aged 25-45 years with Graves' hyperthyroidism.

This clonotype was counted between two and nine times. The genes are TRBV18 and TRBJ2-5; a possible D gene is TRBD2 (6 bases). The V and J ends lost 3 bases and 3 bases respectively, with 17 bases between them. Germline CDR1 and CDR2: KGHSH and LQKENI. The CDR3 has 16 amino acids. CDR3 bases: TGTGCCAGCTCACCGAGACTGGGGACTGATAAAGAGACCCAGTACTTC. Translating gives CASSPRLGTDKETQYF.

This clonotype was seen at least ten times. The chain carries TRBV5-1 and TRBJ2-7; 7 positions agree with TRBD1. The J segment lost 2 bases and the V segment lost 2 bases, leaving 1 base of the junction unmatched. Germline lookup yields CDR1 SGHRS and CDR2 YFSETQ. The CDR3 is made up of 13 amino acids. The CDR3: CASSFTGAYEQYF. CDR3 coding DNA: TGCGCCAGCAGCTTCACAGGGGCCTACGAGCAGTACTTC.